The rows below give T cell receptor beta chains drawn from one sample of a study of PD-1 blockade in classical Hodgkin lymphoma. Profiling relied on immunoSEQ multiplex PCR, and the TCRdb table lists in-frame clones only, not all of them. The data contain under 30,000 clones, around 83% of them singletons. The sample consisted of CD4+ T cells from blood, taken before the fourth cycle of nivolumab. These TCRs come from a human donor with classical Hodgkin lymphoma. Both conserved end residues are part of each CDR3. A D gene is named only where the DNA matches it firmly. Clone size is not always given. Where it is, it says once, few, many or a class for expanded clones.

v_gene,d_gene,abundance,j_gene,CDR3aa,CDR3nt
TRBV5-1,.,.,TRBJ1-3,CASRSQGGWDTIYF,TGCGCCAGCAGGTCACAGGGAGGCTGGGACACCATATATTTT
TRBV27,TRBD2,.,TRBJ2-7,CASSLREGHEQYF,TGTGCCAGCAGTTTGCGGGAGGGCCACGAGCAGTACTTC
TRBV7-6,.,.,TRBJ2-5,CASSLPGQETQYF,TGTGCCAGCAGCCTTCCGGGCCAAGAGACCCAGTACTTC
TRBV5-1,.,once,TRBJ2-5,CASSLGQGMETQYF,TGCGCCAGCAGCTTGGGGCAGGGCATGGAGACCCAGTACTTC
TRBV5-8,.,.,TRBJ2-7,CASSLDMGYEQYF,TGTGCCAGCAGCTTAGATATGGGCTACGAGCAGTACTTC
TRBV7-8,TRBD1,once,TRBJ2-7,CASSLGTGGPYEQYF,TGTGCCAGCAGCTTAGGCACAGGGGGTCCCTACGAGCAGTACTTC
TRBV10-3,TRBD1,.,TRBJ2-5,CAIRGTGSETQYF,TGTGCCATCAGAGGGACAGGCTCGGAGACCCAGTACTTC
TRBV2,.,.,TRBJ2-3,CASSEARYSTDTQYF,TGTGCCAGCAGTGAAGCGAGATACAGCACAGATACGCAGTATTTT
TRBV11-2,.,.,TRBJ2-6,CASSSDSLSGANVLTF,TGTGCCAGCAGCTCCGACAGTCTCTCTGGGGCCAACGTCCTGACTTTC
TRBV7-3,TRBD2,.,TRBJ2-3,CASSFTSGSVTDTQYF,TGTGCCAGCAGCTTTACGAGCGGGAGCGTTACAGATACGCAGTATTTT
TRBV11-2,TRBD2,.,TRBJ2-7,CASSPGLAGRSYEQYF,TGTGCCAGCAGCCCCGGACTAGCGGGGCGCTCCTACGAGCAGTACTTC
TRBV5-1,.,.,TRBJ2-3,CASSNGGRKLSQYF,TGCGCCAGCAGCAATGGGGGTAGAAAGCTGTCGCAGTATTTT
TRBV5-1,TRBD2,.,TRBJ2-3,CASSPGLAGGTDTQYF,TGCGCCAGCAGCCCCGGACTAGCGGGAGGCACAGATACGCAGTATTTT
TRBV5-1,.,.,TRBJ2-1,CASSAGLVSYNEQFF,TGCGCCAGCAGCGCGGGGCTTGTGAGCTACAATGAGCAGTTCTTC
TRBV6-5,.,once,TRBJ1-1,CASSYAGTVNTEAFF,TGTGCCAGCAGTTACGCTGGCACAGTAAACACTGAAGCTTTCTTT
TRBV29-1,.,.,TRBJ1-1,CSVEMGLTNTEAFF,TGCAGCGTTGAAATGGGACTGACGAACACTGAAGCTTTCTTT
TRBV7-2,TRBD2,.,TRBJ2-1,CASSLRGTSGRAFDEQFF,TGTGCCAGCAGCTTAAGAGGGACTAGCGGGAGGGCCTTCGATGAGCAGTTCTTC
TRBV27,.,.,TRBJ1-6,CASTIGARGNSPLHF,TGTGCCAGCACGATCGGGGCCAGGGGTAATTCACCCCTCCACTTT
TRBV21-1,.,few,TRBJ1-3,CASSKAGRSSGNTIYF,TGTGCCAGCAGCAAAGCAGGAAGAAGCTCTGGAAACACCATATATTTT
TRBV28,.,.,TRBJ1-4,CASMNTEKLFF,TGTGCCAGCATGAACACAGAAAAACTGTTTTTT
TRBV13,TRBD1,.,TRBJ1-4,CASSAFSEGARGTNEKLFF,TGTGCCAGCAGCGCATTCTCCGAGGGGGCACGAGGAACTAATGAAAAACTGTTTTTT
TRBV9,.,.,TRBJ2-2,CASSPSGGLNTGELFF,TGTGCCAGCAGCCCCAGTGGGGGGCTGAACACCGGGGAGCTGTTTTTT
TRBV10-2,TRBD1,.,TRBJ1-2,CASSADRVVTYGYTF,TGCGCCAGCAGTGCCGACAGGGTTGTAACTTATGGCTACACCTTC
TRBV9,TRBD1,.,TRBJ2-6,CASSVSLDRGQSGANVLTF,TGTGCCAGCAGCGTCTCCCTGGACAGGGGGCAATCTGGGGCCAACGTCCTGACTTTC
TRBV5-1,.,.,TRBJ2-1,CASSPKAHYNEQFF,TGCGCCAGCAGCCCCAAGGCTCACTACAATGAGCAGTTCTTC
TRBV19,.,.,TRBJ2-5,CASSSSGYQETQYF,TGTGCCAGTAGTTCGTCAGGATACCAAGAGACCCAGTACTTC
TRBV5-6,.,.,TRBJ2-2,CASSLGGTGAGELFF,TGTGCCAGCAGCTTGGGGGGTACTGGTGCCGGGGAGCTGTTTTTT
TRBV19,TRBD1,.,TRBJ2-5,CASAPRDRGLETQYF,TGTGCCAGTGCACCCCGGGACAGGGGGCTAGAGACCCAGTACTTC
TRBV25-1,TRBD1,.,TRBJ2-3,CASSEWGQGTDTQYF,TGTGCCAGCAGTGAATGGGGACAGGGCACAGATACGCAGTATTTT
TRBV18,TRBD1,.,TRBJ2-6,CASSPSGGSGANVLTF,TGTGCCAGCTCACCCTCAGGGGGCTCTGGGGCCAACGTCCTGACTTTC
TRBV7-8,TRBD1,.,TRBJ2-7,CASSLNRGQGLHEQYF,TGTGCCAGCAGCTTAAATAGAGGACAGGGCCTCCACGAGCAGTACTTC
TRBV5-1,.,.,TRBJ2-1,CASSSVGGALLNNEQFF,TGCGCCAGCAGCTCGGTGGGGGGGGCCCTCCTAAACAATGAGCAGTTCTTC